This TCR beta chain was recovered during a study of shared clonotypes between healthy human individuals. Germline lookup yields CDR1 SGHVS and CDR2 FNYEAQ. CDR3 size: 13 residues. Trimming cost V 1 base and J 6 bases, with 10 bases left between them. The naive CD8 population came from CD45RO-negative cells selected for CCR7, without terminally differentiated effector memory CD45RA+ cells. To note about this clone: The antigen remains undetermined.

Overall study findings and caveats: Naive subsets typically showed greater estimated richness than memory subsets.

This table comes from immunoSEQ multiplex PCR, and its TCRdb copy is limited to in-frame clones, with some not included. The table lists about 2 million clones, 85% to 95% of them singletons, with around 1.2% in the top ten. Sequencing used naive CD8+ T cells sorted from blood. The clonotype originates from a man aged 18 to 29 in good health. The chain uses TRBV7-6 and TRBJ2-7, with a weak D call TRBD2 (5 bases). The CDR3 here is CASSLVGGGEQYF. In nucleotides, the CDR3 is TGTGCCAGCAGCTTAGTAGGAGGAGGCGAGCAGTACTTC.